The clone carrying this T cell receptor beta chain occurred once. Its antigen is undetermined. The data originate from a study of OX40 agonist ivuxolimab in advanced cancers. TCRdb keeps only in-frame clones here, not all; method: immunoSEQ multiplex PCR. The sample consists of some 33,000 clones, around 76% of them appearing once. Broader study findings: Compared with others, partial responders at 0.1-3.0 mg/kg displayed clonal expansion among the lowest.

V trimming: 6 bases; J trimming: 0 bases; junction bases outside the gene matches: 9. The CDR3 covers 18 residues. CDR1 is SGHTA, CDR2 FQGTGA, per germline. The TCR sequence derives from an adult with an advanced solid tumor such as melanoma, head and neck, liver or kidney cancer. Sample: CD4+ or CD8+ T cells sorted from blood, taken in a trial of the OX40 agonist ivuxolimab. The chain recombines TRBV7-3 with TRBJ2-6; 9 nucleotides agree with TRBD1. The CDR3 DNA sequence: TGTGCCAGCAGTCCCGGGACAGGGTATTTCTCTGGGGCCAACGTCCTGACTTTC. Amino acid sequence: CASSPGTGYFSGANVLTF.